This T cell receptor beta chain is drawn from a study of breast tumors, draining lymph nodes, adjacent tissues. This clonotype occurred many times. Its antigen is unknown. At one boundary the junction diverges from the germline segment, which might be a read error. The germline gives CDR1 SSHAT, CDR2 FNYEAQ (reference sequence). This CDR3 has 17 amino acids. The lymph nodes were axillary draining lymph nodes from breast cancer patients. Whole-study findings and limits: Tumor TCR diversity was below lymph nodes but above nontumor tissue. Luminal-like breast cancer showed significantly greater tumor-nontumor repertoire similarity than basal-like breast cancer did. That most tumor T cells come from lymph nodes remained unproven. The data were judged consistent with most tumor T cells coming from lymph node and expanding in tumor.

TCRdb ran MiXCR on the multiplex PCR reads and lists one entry per CDR3 protein. The sample lists about 220,000 distinct CDR3 sequences, less than 40% occurring once. The rearrangement joins TRBV7-7 to TRBJ2-2; D possibly corresponds to TRBD2 (5 bases). The source of this sequence is a female donor with breast cancer. Some clones in this sample may be carry-over from other donors' samples. Sequenced: axillary lymph node tissue. The CDR3 sequence is CASSLDSGSPRTGELLF. In DNA form, the CDR3 reads TGTGCTAGCAGCTTAGATAGTGGCAGCCCTCGAACCGGGGAGCTGCTTTTT.